A selection of T cell receptor beta chains follows, all from one sample in a study of cytomegalovirus exposure and HLA in healthy donors. Measured with immunoSEQ multiplex PCR; TCRdb has only the in-frame clones, and not every one. The sample has tens of thousands of clones, roughly 94% seen once. Sequenced sample: PBMCs. These receptors were collected from a woman under 30 in good health and CMV-seronegative. Both conserved end residues are part of each CDR3. The order of the fields is V gene, D gene, clone size, J gene, CDR3 protein, CDR3 DNA. A D gene is named only where the DNA matches it firmly. Clone sizes are given selectively: once, few, many, or a class where the clone is expanded.

TRBV5-4,TRBD1,-,TRBJ2-1,CASSSGTARNEQFF,TGTGCCAGCTCATCCGGGACAGCCCGTAATGAGCAGTTCTTC
TRBV18,TRBD1,-,TRBJ1-1,CASSPGQANEAFF,TGTGCCAGCTCACCGGGACAGGCAAATGAAGCTTTCTTT
TRBV4-1,TRBD1,-,TRBJ1-2,CASSRPPGQGNYGYTF,TGCGCCAGCAGCCGCCCCCCGGGACAGGGGAACTATGGCTACACCTTC
TRBV6-1,-,few,TRBJ2-5,CATTNLFRGQETQYF,TGTGCCACAACGAATTTATTTCGGGGTCAAGAGACCCAGTACTTC
TRBV5-6,TRBD1,once,TRBJ2-5,CASSDRQGRGGTQYF,TGTGCCAGCAGTGATAGACAGGGCCGTGGCGGGACCCAGTACTTC
TRBV7-6,TRBD1,-,TRBJ2-7,CASSFGTGGATYEQYF,TGTGCCAGCAGCTTCGGGACAGGGGGTGCAACCTACGAGCAGTACTTC
TRBV4-1,-,-,TRBJ2-7,CASSQAEGPYEQYF,TGCGCCAGCAGCCAAGCCGAGGGTCCCTACGAGCAGTACTTC
TRBV5-1,TRBD1,once,TRBJ1-4,CASSPLGTGGREKLFF,TGCGCCAGCAGCCCGTTGGGGACAGGGGGAAGGGAAAAACTGTTTTTT
TRBV27,-,medium-sized,TRBJ2-5,CASSLATQWETQYF,TGTGCCAGCAGTTTAGCAACACAATGGGAGACCCAGTACTTC
TRBV19,TRBD1,-,TRBJ1-1,CASTRMLQGALTEAFF,TGTGCCAGCACGCGAATGCTTCAGGGGGCTTTGACTGAAGCTTTCTTT